This T cell receptor beta chain was observed in a study of Ad26.COV2.S vaccination and SARS-CoV-2 variants. Study in general: Ad26.COV2.S shots went into the muscle once or twice, 56 days apart.

The ends lost 2 bases at V and 14 bases at J; junction bases unmatched: 3. The V gene's germline CDR1 is SGHTA and CDR2 FQGNSA. This CDR3 has 12 amino acids. Treatment denoted: roughly 20 received Ad26.COV2.S at low or high dose, single or two shots; roughly 5 received placebo; per-sample allocation not given. Sampling took place 63 days after the first vaccine or placebo injection. Assay: immunoSEQ multiplex PCR; the TCRdb copy retains only in-frame clones and omits some. The sample yields fewer than 800,000 clones, about 90% seen once. This clonotype was sampled from a person between 18 and 60 years old who received the Ad26.COV2.S COVID-19 vaccine or a placebo. The chain is built from TRBV7-2 and TRBJ1-6, with 7 bases matching TRBD1. Source: peripheral blood, taken in a trial of Ad26.COV2.S vaccine versus placebo. The CDR3 nucleotides are TGTGCCAGCAGCTTATACAGGGGTTCCCTCCACTTT. It specifies CASSLYRGSLHF.